Shown below are 10 T cell receptor beta chains from a single sample sequenced in a study of beta chain features in type 1 diabetes. Study-wide results and limits: In all four CD4+ subsets, TCRB CDR3 length was significantly, moderately reduced in type 1 diabetes.

What these receptors recognize is not known. The isolated RNA, all of it, was reverse transcribed, so expressed TCRB transcripts were what got sequenced. The table came from immunoSEQ multiplex PCR; TCRdb's copy has only in-frame clones and leaves some out. The sample lists about 640,000 clones, around 11% seen once, with 0.095% to 0.15% in the top ten. Sequenced: naive CD4+ T cells from blood. The receptors derive from a young man with type 1 diabetes.

The chain is built from TRBV27 and TRBJ2-2; maybe TRBD2 (6 bases). Trimming took off 3 bases at V and 4 bases at J, with 18 bases between the two ends. The CDR3 length is 17 residues. CDR1 is MNHEY, CDR2 SMNVEV, per germline (reference sequence). CDR3 region: CASSFAGGHWSTGELFF. The CDR3 DNA is TGTGCCAGCAGTTTCGCCGGAGGGCATTGGAGCACCGGGGAGCTGTTTTTT.

This clone has a handful of counts. This chain connects TRBV29-1 to TRBJ2-1; weak D call: TRBD2 (6 bases). The CDR3 has 11 amino acids. V lost 8 bases to trimming and J lost 6 bases, with 11 bases between them. Germline CDR1 and CDR2: SQVTM and ANQGSEA. DNA for the CDR3: TGCAGCAACCGGGACTCCAATGAGCAGTTCTTC. It codes for CSNRDSNEQFF.

The J gene is TRBJ1-1, the V gene TRBV5-1; D possibly corresponds to TRBD1 (5 bases). Germline V gene data show CDR1 as SGHRS and CDR2 as YFSETQ. The V end was cut by 5 bases, the J end by 5 bases, with 19 bases between. This CDR3 has 15 amino acids. The CDR3 sequence: CASRSQMVGATEAFF. The CDR3 DNA reads as TGCGCCAGCAGGAGCCAAATGGTAGGGGCAACTGAAGCTTTCTTT.

This clone was seen a few times. The rearrangement links TRBV5-1 to TRBJ2-7; 7 bases line up with TRBD2. V trimming: 0 bases; J trimming: 0 bases; junction bases outside the gene matches: 6. The CDR3 length is 16 residues. The V gene's germline CDR1 is SGHRS and CDR2 YFSETQ. CDR3 amino acids: CASSLERGLSSYEQYF. CDR3 DNA sequence: TGCGCCAGCAGCTTGGAGCGGGGCCTCAGCTCCTACGAGCAGTACTTC.

The chain links TRBV6-1 to TRBJ1-1; no definite D call. The CDR3 runs 13 residues. The V gene lost 7 bases and the J gene lost 4 bases, with 13 bases spanning the gap. The germline V gene encodes CDR1 MNHNS and CDR2 SASEGT. The CDR3 bases are TGTGCCAGCACGTCGGGGTGGAGCACTGAAGCTTTCTTT. Its protein product is CASTSGWSTEAFF.

This clone was observed a few times. V and J are TRBV10-3 and TRBJ1-1; a weak D match, TRBD1 (6 bases). The germline CDR1 and CDR2 sequences are ENHRY and SYGVKD. This CDR3 has 14 residues. V dropped 7 bases and J dropped 4 bases, with 16 bases sitting between them. The CDR3 nucleotides read TGTGCCATCAATAACAGGGTGGATTTCACTGAAGCTTTCTTT. Translating it yields CAINNRVDFTEAFF.

DNA of the CDR3: TGTGCCAGCAGCTGGGACAGGGTCCCTAACTATGGCTACACCTTC. Amino acid sequence: CASSWDRVPNYGYTF. The gene calls are TRBV7-9 and TRBJ1-2, with 9 nucleotides matching TRBD1. CDR3 length equals 15 residues. J lost 0 bases, V lost 4 bases, and 3 bases had no gene match. CDR1 is SEHNR and CDR2 is FQNEAQ in the germline V gene (reference sequence).

There are a few counts of this clone. The rearrangement links TRBV6-5 to TRBJ1-4; D not resolved. Germline CDR1 reads MNHEY; CDR2 reads SVGAGI. V was shortened by 2 bases and J by 8 bases, with 12 bases between the two germline ends. The CDR3 contains 14 residues. DNA for the CDR3: TGTGCCAGCAGTTACCGGCCCGACTGGGAAAAACTGTTTTTT. Translating gives CASSYRPDWEKLFF.

The gene calls are TRBV6-5 and TRBJ2-7; 7 bases are a match to TRBD2. Germline CDR1 reads MNHEY; CDR2 reads SVGAGI. With V trimmed by 8 bases and J by 9 bases, 13 bases remained unmatched. This CDR3 contains 13 residues. CDR3 in DNA: TGTGCCAGCGGGGGTAGCGGGTTGCGGCGGCAGTACTTC. This gives the protein CASGGSGLRRQYF.

There are a few counts of this clone. The genes are TRBV4-3 and TRBJ2-2; D perhaps matches TRBD2 (5 bases). Looked up from germline, CDR1 is LGHNA and CDR2 is YSLEER. Between the trimmed V and J ends, which lost 0 bases and 8 bases, there was a span of 7 bases. The CDR3 is 13 amino acids. CDR3 in DNA: TGCGCCAGCAGCCAAGAGAGCGGTGGGGAGCTGTTTTTT. The encoded protein is CASSQESGGELFF.